This T cell receptor beta chain was documented in a study of molecular identifiers for immune sequencing clone quantification. As for the study in general: Within a replicate experiment, RNA obtained from either approximately 20,000 or 98,000 naive CD8 cells was divided into five aliquots, and four of those aliquots were then sequenced.

The table lists this clonotype with a few counts. Its cognate antigen is unknown. TCRdb processed the PCR reads anew with MiXCR; each CDR3 protein has one entry. The table shows 40,000 to 65,000 distinct CDR3 sequences, with approximately 34% occurring only once. In germline, CDR1 is MNHNY, CDR2 SVGAGI (reference sequence). The CDR3 sequence is 14 residues long. V lost 5 bases to trimming and J lost 8 bases, with 15 bases between them. Study conclusions and caveats: Spiked Jurkat TCR RNA from one cell was reportedly detectable among fewer than 1.2 million naive cells.

Sorting isolated naive CD8 T cells as CD8+CD4-CCR7+CD45RA+ events. The sequence was collected from a human donor in good health. Some libraries in this study had Jurkat cell RNA spiked in. The sample comprised naive CD8+ T cells from blood, with Jurkat cell RNA spiked in. The subset is: FACS-sorted CD8+CD4-CCR7+CD45RA+ naive T cells. The V gene is TRBV6-6, the J gene TRBJ1-4, with D unresolved. The CDR3 DNA sequence: TGTGCCAGCAGTACCGTGTGGGCAGCGGAAAAACTGTTTTTT. This codes for CASSTVWAAEKLFF.